The 21 T cell receptor beta chains listed next were all sequenced from one sample in a study of T cell clonality in common variable immunodeficiency. Notes on the study in general: Fewer deletions and N-nucleotide insertions were reportedly seen in common variable immunodeficiency TCR beta sequences.

These receptors' targets are unknown. TCRdb's copy holds only in-frame clones and misses some; the assay was immunoSEQ multiplex PCR. The sample contains approximately 28,000 clones, none of them singletons. The sample was peripheral blood mononuclear cells. Receptors were obtained from a human donor with common variable immunodeficiency.

In this sample, this clone turned up many times. One end of the junction fails to match germline, which may point to a read error. The missing CDR3 end, 3 residues past where the read stops, is filled in from the germline J gene. The V call is TRBV7-6, the J call TRBJ2-1, with D perhaps matching TRBD1 (5 bases). CDR1 and CDR2 (germline): SGHVS, FNYEAQ. The CDR3 length is 15 residues. CDR3 loop: CASSLVPQVPNEQFF. The part of the CDR3 DNA that was read is TGTGCCAGCAGTTTAGTCCCACAGGTCCCCAATGAG.

This clone is medium-sized. The CDR3 end lies 3 residues beyond the end of the read and is filled in from the germline J gene. The V gene is TRBV29-1, the J gene TRBJ2-4; 7 bases are shared with TRBD1. The V and J ends lost 3 bases and 7 bases, in that order; junction bases with no gene match: 3. The CDR3 is 12 residues long. Germline V CDR1 and CDR2: SQVTM, ANQGSEA. The covered CDR3 bases are TGCAGCGTTGACACAGGGGATAACATT. It codes for CSVDTGDNI. From start to end, the CDR3 is CSVDTGDNIQYF.

This clone has a count of ten or more. The observed sequence ends 3 residues before the CDR3 terminus, with the missing tail filled in from the germline J gene. The J gene is TRBJ1-1, the V gene TRBV6-2 or TRBV6-3, with D possibly TRBD1 on 5 matching bases. CDR1 is MNHEY and CDR2 is SVGEGT in the germline V gene. Trimming cost V 7 bases and J 5 bases, with 14 bases left between them. The CDR3 is made up of 13 amino acids. Partial CDR3 DNA: TGTGCCAGCACTCGACCAGGGAGGACTGAA. Translating it yields CASTRPGRTE. In full, the CDR3 is CASTRPGRTEAFF.

Remarks on this clone: The CDR3 extends 3 residues past the end of the read, so its final part is completed from the germline J gene. The chain is built from TRBV19 and TRBJ1-5; D possibly corresponds to TRBD1 (6 bases). The CDR3 consists of 14 residues. The V end was cut by 4 bases, the J end by 6 bases, with 13 bases between. CDR1 and CDR2 (germline): LNHDA, SQIVND (reference sequence). CDR3 residues: CASSTGQQGQPQHF. Incomplete CDR3 DNA: TGTGCCAGTAGTACCGGACAGCAAGGTCAGCCC. Full variable domain (remainder filled in from reference TRBV19 and TRBJ1-5): DGGITQSPKYLFRKEGQNVTLSCEQNLNHDAMYWYRQDPGQGLRLIYYSQIVNDFQKGDIAEGYSVSREKKESFPLTVTSAQKNPTAFYLCASSTGQQGQPQHFGDGTRLSIL.

Many counts were recorded for this clone. The CDR3 end falls 3 residues outside the read, so it is completed with the germline J gene. The V call is TRBV2, the J call TRBJ1-6; 9 bases map to TRBD1. CDR3 size: 15 residues. Per germline, CDR1 SNHLY and CDR2 FYNNEI. After removal of 6 bases from V and 8 bases from J, the junction contained 8 bases not matched to a gene. CDR3 region: CASSPQGALDSPLHF. CDR3 bases read: TGTGCCAGCAGCCCACAGGGGGCTTTAGATTCACCC.

This clone was observed many times. Partial CDR3 DNA: TGCAGCGGGGCTAGCGGGAGGGGGCATGAG. Its translation is CSGASGRGHE. The entire CDR3 is CSGASGRGHEQFF. The genes are TRBV29-1 and TRBJ2-1; TRBD2 aligns across 12 bases. The read is 3 residues too short to cover the CDR3 end, so that end is filled in from the germline J gene. The CDR3 is 13 residues long. In germline, CDR1 is SQVTM, CDR2 ANQGSEA. V lost 7 bases and J lost 8; bases outside the gene matches: 6.

This clone was counted a few times. Read coverage stops 3 residues before the CDR3 terminus; the germline J gene supplies the remainder. The gene calls are TRBV20-1 and TRBJ2-7; D perhaps matches TRBD2 (6 bases). Germline values: CDR1 DFQATT, CDR2 SNEGSKA (reference sequence). V was trimmed by 3 bases and J by 3 bases, leaving 9 bases between them. CDR3 length equals 12 residues. The sequenced CDR3 bases are TGCAGTGCTAGGACTAGTTACTACGAG. This translates into CSARTSYYE. The full CDR3 reads CSARTSYYEQYF.

This clone has a count of ten or more. Read data end 3 residues before the CDR3 end; the end is taken from the germline J gene. V is TRBV2 and J is TRBJ2-1; 11 positions match TRBD2. The CDR3 consists of 17 residues. V lost 0 bases, J lost 5 bases, and 6 bases stayed unmatched. CDR1 is SNHLY and CDR2 is FYNNEI in the germline V gene. The CDR3 bases that were read are TGTGCCAGCAGTGAAGCGCTACTAGCGGGGGTAGACAATGAG. Translation gives CASSEALLAGVDNE. The whole CDR3 sequence reads CASSEALLAGVDNEQFF.

In this sample, this clone turned up many times. The read stops 3 residues short of the end of the CDR3; the missing end is completed from the germline J gene. The chain recombines TRBV5-6 with TRBJ2-7; 11 positions agree with TRBD2. From germline, CDR1 is SGHDT and CDR2 YYEEEE. Trimming removed 2 bases from V and 0 bases from J; junction bases left unmatched: 1. The length of the CDR3 is 15 residues. The sequenced part of the CDR3 DNA is TGTGCCAGCAGCTTTACTAGCGGGAGCTCCTACGAG. This sequence encodes CASSFTSGSSYE. The whole CDR3 region reads CASSFTSGSSYEQYF.

This clone was observed many times. The CDR3 end lies 3 residues beyond the end of the read and is filled in from the germline J gene. J is TRBJ2-1 and V is TRBV7-6, with 11 bases matching TRBD2. V was pared by 9 bases and J by 5 bases, with 9 bases of the junction left unmatched. There are 15 residues in the CDR3. Germline V gene data show CDR1 as SGHVS and CDR2 as FNYEAQ. CDR3 DNA (partial): TGTGCCAGGGGACAGACTAGCGGGGTCCACAATGAG. Residues: CARGQTSGVHNE. Given in full, the CDR3 is CARGQTSGVHNEQFF.

Many counts were recorded for this clone. The CDR3 here is CSARETGGRETQYF. Incomplete CDR3 DNA: TGCAGTGCTAGAGAGACAGGGGGGCGGGAGACC. The rearrangement uses TRBV20-1 and TRBJ2-5; the match to TRBD1 covers 9 bases. The observed sequence ends 3 residues before the CDR3 terminus, with the missing tail filled in from the germline J gene. The CDR3 contains 14 residues. Germline CDR1 is DFQATT and CDR2 is SNEGSKA (reference sequence). The junction had 4 bases not matched to a gene; V was cut back by 0 bases and J by 5 bases.

This clone showed up just a few times. Read sequence stops 3 residues before the CDR3 end, and the germline J gene provides the missing end. The chain uses TRBV19 and TRBJ2-2; TRBD2 might be the D (5 bases). The CDR3 is made up of 16 amino acids. V lost 4 bases to trimming and J lost 0 bases, with 12 bases between them. Looked up from germline, CDR1 is LNHDA and CDR2 is SQIVND (reference sequence). CDR3 DNA (partial): TGTGCCAGTAGTACCTTAGCGTTGTCGAACACCGGGGAG. Protein: CASSTLALSNTGE. The complete CDR3 reads CASSTLALSNTGELFF.

The table lists this clone with a few counts. An end of the junction differs from the germline gene, which may be a read error. The observed sequence ends 3 residues before the CDR3 terminus, with the missing tail filled in from the germline J gene. The chain couples TRBV7-9 to TRBJ2-2; no firm D call. Germline-derived CDR1 and CDR2 are SEHNR and FQNEAQ (reference sequence). The CDR3 spans 13 residues. This chain's CDR3 is CSSSQSYAGELFF. CDR3 DNA (partial): TGTTCCAGCAGCCAGTCATATGCCGGGGAG.

Comment on this clone: From the germline J gene comes the end of the CDR3, since the read stops 3 residues before it. The rearrangement joins TRBV6-1 to TRBJ1-3; weak D call: TRBD1 (5 bases). The V gene lost 4 bases and the J gene lost 0 bases, with 13 bases spanning the gap. The CDR3 covers 16 residues. In germline, CDR1 is MNHNS, CDR2 SASEGT. CDR3 DNA (partial): TGTGCCAGCAGTGTTGCCACAACAGGCTCTGGAAACACC. Translating gives CASSVATTGSGNT. The full CDR3 protein is CASSVATTGSGNTIYF.

The sample holds many counts of this clone. The missing CDR3 end, 3 residues past where the read stops, is filled in from the germline J gene. This chain uses TRBV7-2 with TRBJ2-7; 7 bases align to TRBD2. After removal of 5 bases from V and 3 bases from J, the junction contained 4 bases not matched to a gene. CDR3 length equals 13 residues. The germline CDR1 and CDR2 sequences are SGHTA and FQGNSA. CDR3: CASSPAGDYEQYF. The covered CDR3 bases are TGTGCCAGCAGCCCGGCGGGGGACTACGAG. The complete variable domain, with remaining parts taken from reference TRBV7-2 and TRBJ2-7, reads GAGVSQSPSNKVTEKGKDVELRCDPISGHTALYWYRQSLGQGLEFLIYFQGNSAPDKSGLPSDRFSAERTGGSVSTLTIQRTQQEDSAVYLCASSPAGDYEQYFGPGTRLTVT.

In regard to this clone: The sequenced fragment ends 3 residues before the CDR3 boundary, so the rest is inferred from the germline J gene. The chain carries TRBV16 and TRBJ2-3; TRBD2 is a possible D gene (6 bases). The germline V gene encodes CDR1 KGHSY and CDR2 FQNENV. This CDR3 is built from 15 residues. V shed 8 bases and J shed 4 bases, with 19 bases lying between them. Incomplete CDR3 DNA: TGTGCCAGCCGACCGGGACTGGGCGTCGCAGATACG. It specifies CASRPGLGVADT. The whole CDR3 reads CASRPGLGVADTQYF.

This clone was detected ten times or more. Partial CDR3 DNA: TGTGCCAGCAGCCTTGCTGACAGGGGCCAAGAGACC. Its translation is CASSLADRGQET. The full CDR3 is CASSLADRGQETQYF. This chain joins TRBV14 and TRBJ2-5; 8 bases fit TRBD1. The CDR3 end is not reached by the read, which stops 3 residues before it; the germline J gene fills it in. The V and J ends lost 4 bases and 1 base, in that order; junction bases with no gene match: 5. CDR1 and CDR2 (germline): SGHDN, FVKESK. The CDR3 runs 15 residues.

Details on this clone: The observed sequence ends 3 residues before the CDR3 terminus, with the missing tail filled in from the germline J gene. V usage is TRBV29-1 and J usage is TRBJ2-3; 8 bases line up with TRBD1. The CDR3 contains 14 residues. The ends lost 7 bases at V and 4 bases at J; junction bases unmatched: 10. The germline V gene encodes CDR1 SQVTM and CDR2 ANQGSEA. This CDR3 is CSGVTGGRADTQYF. The CDR3 bases that were read are TGCAGCGGGGTAACAGGGGGAAGGGCAGATACG.

This clone was detected ten times or more. Incomplete CDR3 DNA: TGTGCCAGCAGCCTCTCCCTCTACGAG. Protein: CASSLSLYE. Given in full, the CDR3 is CASSLSLYEQYF. V gene TRBV7-9 combines with J gene TRBJ2-7; D is unresolved. The missing CDR3 end, 3 residues past where the read stops, is filled in from the germline J gene. Germline V CDR1 and CDR2: SEHNR, FQNEAQ (reference sequence). The CDR3 contains 12 residues. With 5 bases removed from V and 3 bases from J, the gap between germline ends came to 8 bases. Looking up the rest from reference TRBV7-9 and TRBJ2-7 gives the full variable domain: DTGVSQNPRHKITKRGQNVTFRCDPISEHNRLYWYRQTLGQGPEFLTYFQNEAQLEKSRLLSDRFSAERPKGSFSTLEIQRTEQGDSAMYLCASSLSLYEQYFGPGTRLTVT.

The table lists this clone with a few counts. The CDR3 end falls 3 residues outside the read, so it is completed with the germline J gene. The J gene is TRBJ2-7, the V gene TRBV2; the D is unclear. Trimming took 5 bases from V and 5 from J, leaving 22 bases between them. Germline CDR1 is SNHLY and CDR2 is FYNNEI. There are 16 residues in the CDR3. Incomplete CDR3 DNA: TGTGCCAGCAGTCAATACAACACCGCCCCCCCCAACGAG. It encodes CASSQYNTAPPNE. From start to end, the CDR3 is CASSQYNTAPPNEQYF. The full variable domain, with the rest looked up from reference TRBV2 and TRBJ2-7, is EPEVTQTPSHQVTQMGQEVILRCVPISNHLYFYWYRQILGQKVEFLVSFYNNEISEKSEIFDDQFSVERPDGSNFTLKIRSTKLEDSAMYFCASSQYNTAPPNEQYFGPGTRLTVT.

There are many counts of this clone. The CDR3 is cut off 3 residues early in the read; its end comes from the germline J gene. The chain joins TRBV2 to TRBJ1-1; TRBD1 agrees at 7 bases. CDR1 is SNHLY, CDR2 FYNNEI, per germline. V lost 6 bases to trimming and J lost 4 bases; unmatched junction nucleotides: 2. This CDR3 region has 12 residues. CDR3 DNA (partial): TGTGCCAGCAGGACAGGGAGCACTGAA. Its protein is CASRTGSTE. The full CDR3 is CASRTGSTEAFF.